The next 10 T cell receptor beta chains were all read from a single sample in a study of PD-1 blockade in classical Hodgkin lymphoma. Time point specified: cycle 4 day 1 (C4D1), after around six weeks of nivolumab. All patients relapsed after autologous stem cell transplantation, and brentuximab vedotin exposure varied. Sequenced by immunoSEQ multiplex PCR; TCRdb stores in-frame clones only, minus some. The sample carries tens of thousands of clones, around 90% recorded once. The sample here was peripheral blood mononuclear cells (PBMCs), taken before the fourth cycle of nivolumab. These receptor sequences come from a human donor with classical Hodgkin lymphoma.

V gene TRBV10-1 combines with J gene TRBJ2-2, with D hard to call. CDR3 length equals 13 residues. Germline CDR1 WNHNN, CDR2 SYGVQD (reference sequence). Trimming pared 6 bases from V and 2 bases from J, leaving 7 bases between. As DNA, the CDR3 is TGCGCCAGCAGGGCACAAAACACCGGGGAGCTGTTTTTT. Translated: CASRAQNTGELFF.

The chain uses TRBV5-1 and TRBJ1-2; D uncertain. Looked up from germline, CDR1 is SGHRS and CDR2 is YFSETQ. The V end lost 4 bases, the J end lost 5 bases, and 12 bases lay between the germline ends. CDR3 length: 13 residues. Here the CDR3 reads CASSLTQTYGYTF. The CDR3 coding sequence is TGCGCCAGCAGCCTGACGCAAACTTATGGCTACACCTTC.

The chain recombines TRBV28 with TRBJ2-1; 7 bases map to TRBD2. The germline gives CDR1 MDHEN, CDR2 SYDVKM. The CDR3 is 14 residues long. The V segment lost 6 bases and the J segment 8 bases; nucleotides outside the gene matches: 10. The CDR3 sequence is CASSKTGLVYEQFF. DNA for the CDR3: TGTGCCAGCAGCAAAACCGGACTAGTATATGAGCAGTTCTTC.

This clone was seen only once. The chain is built from TRBV29-1 and TRBJ1-3; D not resolved. This CDR3 comprises 13 residues. V was shortened by 7 bases and J by 4 bases, with 14 bases between the two germline ends. CDR1 and CDR2 (germline): SQVTM, ANQGSEA. CDR3 sequence (DNA): TGCAGCGGACGGGGTGATGGGGGAAACACCATATATTTT. Its translation: CSGRGDGGNTIYF.

In its sample, this clone was seen many times. The chain combines TRBV6-5 with TRBJ1-6; 8 positions match TRBD1. The junction had 4 bases not matched to a gene; V was cut back by 6 bases and J by 6 bases. This CDR3 is 14 amino acids long. Germline V lookup: CDR1 MNHEY, CDR2 SVGAGI. CDR3 amino acids: CASRQGAPNSPLHF. DNA of the CDR3: TGTGCCAGCAGGCAGGGGGCGCCTAATTCACCCCTCCACTTT.

The chain carries TRBV6-1 and TRBJ1-6; D uncertain. The CDR3 runs 15 residues. Germline loops: CDR1 MNHNS, CDR2 SASEGT. Trimming shortened V by 6 bases and J by 13 bases, and 22 bases separated the two germline ends. The CDR3 DNA is TGTGCCAGCAGGATTACAGTACTACTTGATTTTCCCCTCCACTTT. It yields the protein CASRITVLLDFPLHF.

This clone was observed once. The genes are TRBV7-6 and TRBJ2-7; the match to TRBD2 covers 7 bases. Per germline, CDR1 SGHVS and CDR2 FNYEAQ. Trimming at V came to 3 bases and at J to 6 bases, leaving 2 bases not matched to a gene. CDR3 length equals 12 residues. This chain's CDR3 is CASSFSGGEQYF. In DNA, the CDR3 is TGTGCCAGCAGCTTCTCGGGGGGCGAGCAGTACTTC.

This sequence joins TRBV28 and TRBJ1-2; D gene uncertain. This CDR3 contains 13 residues. CDR1 and CDR2 from the germline V gene are MDHEN and SYDVKM. The V gene lost 2 bases and the J gene lost 2 bases, with 6 bases spanning the gap. The CDR3 nucleotides read TGTGCCAGCAGTTTAGTCTCAAACTATGGCTACACCTTC. Encoded protein: CASSLVSNYGYTF.

The chain links TRBV5-4 to TRBJ2-7, with TRBD2 identical over 10 bases. The V segment lost 0 bases and the J segment 3 bases; nucleotides outside the gene matches: 0. This CDR3 contains 14 residues. The germline V gene has CDR1 SGHNT and CDR2 YYREEE (reference sequence). The CDR3, as DNA: TGTGCCAGCAGCTTGGAGCGGGGGGGCTACGAGCAGTACTTC. It codes for CASSLERGGYEQYF.

The rearrangement links TRBV6-1 to TRBJ2-5; 10 positions match TRBD2. This CDR3 has 16 amino acids. Germline trimming cut 4 bases from V and 4 bases from J; bases unmatched to any gene: 9. The germline V gene has CDR1 MNHNS and CDR2 SASEGT. The CDR3 reads CASSALPSGGRETQYF. CDR3 bases: TGTGCCAGCAGTGCCCTGCCTAGCGGGGGACGAGAGACCCAGTACTTC.